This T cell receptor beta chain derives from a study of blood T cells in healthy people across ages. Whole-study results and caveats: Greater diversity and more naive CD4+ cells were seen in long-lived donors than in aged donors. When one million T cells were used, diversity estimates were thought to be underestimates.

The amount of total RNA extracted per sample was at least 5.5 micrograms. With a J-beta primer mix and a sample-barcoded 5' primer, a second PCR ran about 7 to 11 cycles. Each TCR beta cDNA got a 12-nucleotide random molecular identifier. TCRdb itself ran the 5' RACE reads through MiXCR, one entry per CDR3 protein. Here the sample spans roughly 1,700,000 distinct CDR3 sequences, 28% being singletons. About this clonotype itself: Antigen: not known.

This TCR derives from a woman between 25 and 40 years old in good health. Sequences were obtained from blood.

The CDR3 nucleotides read TGCAGTGCCCAAAGAAACGGGGCATCGAATCCACCCCTCCACTTT. Translated: CSAQRNGASNPPLHF. The chain is built from TRBV20-1 and TRBJ1-6; perhaps TRBD1 as D (5 bases). Germline CDR1 and CDR2: DFQATT and SNEGSKA (reference sequence). Trimming shortened V by 6 bases and J by 11 bases, and 23 bases separated the two germline ends. This CDR3 comprises 15 residues.